The 21 T cell receptor beta chains presented below share a single source sample, sequenced in a study of identifying expanded T cells in peripheral blood. Sequencing was performed with immunoSEQ multiplex PCR; in TCRdb, only in-frame clones are kept and a portion is missing. The data show about 80,000 clones, with less than 90% seen just once and roughly 21% held by the top ten. The specimen was blood. The receptors originated from a person between 18 and 75 years old in good health.

The rearrangement uses TRBV6-1 and TRBJ1-5, with D perhaps TRBD1 (5 bases). The CDR3 spans 13 residues. Germline V gene data show CDR1 as MNHNS and CDR2 as SASEGT. V was clipped by 10 bases and J by 1 base, with 11 bases between them. The CDR3 nucleotides are TGTGCCACACATTGGGGGAGCAATCAGCCCCAGCATTTT. Its protein is CATHWGSNQPQHF.

The chain joins TRBV7-9 to TRBJ1-1; D may be TRBD1 (6 bases). The germline CDR1 and CDR2 sequences are SEHNR and FQNEAQ (reference sequence). The germline V and J ends were trimmed by 5 bases and 0 bases, with 13 bases remaining between them. The CDR3 totals 15 residues. CDR3: CASSRVGQLNTEAFF. CDR3 sequence (DNA): TGTGCCAGCAGCCGGGTCGGACAGCTGAACACTGAAGCTTTCTTT.

This chain joins TRBV6-5 and TRBJ2-3; the D gene is possibly TRBD1 (5 bases). From germline, CDR1 is MNHEY and CDR2 SVGAGI. V was clipped by 6 bases and J by 6 bases, with 19 bases between them. The CDR3 extends over 15 amino acids. The CDR3 sequence: CASRIAQGHGDTQYF. The CDR3, as DNA: TGTGCCAGCAGGATAGCCCAGGGCCACGGCGATACGCAGTATTTT.

The chain carries TRBV14 and TRBJ2-5; D is ambiguous. V was pared by 1 base and J by 7 bases, with 7 bases between. The CDR3 contains 12 residues. Germline V CDR1 and CDR2: SGHDN, FVKESK. The CDR3 is CASSQGWATQYF. The CDR3 bases are TGTGCCAGCAGCCAAGGGTGGGCGACCCAGTACTTC.

V and J are TRBV7-2 and TRBJ1-2; 7 nucleotides match TRBD1. The CDR3 spans 14 residues. Trimming cost V 4 bases and J 4 bases; bases outside gene matches: 6. Germline CDR1 SGHTA, CDR2 FQGNSA. CDR3: CASSSGQISYGYTF. The CDR3 coding sequence is TGTGCCAGCAGCTCGGGACAGATTTCCTATGGCTACACCTTC.

This chain joins TRBV29-1 and TRBJ2-1, with no clear D. CDR1 and CDR2 (germline): SQVTM, ANQGSEA. Trimming left V 4 bases short and J 0 bases short, with 19 bases between. This CDR3 is 17 amino acids long. The CDR3 spells CSVANFLQSSSYNEQFF. The CDR3 DNA reads TGCAGCGTTGCGAACTTCCTCCAATCTAGCTCCTACAATGAGCAGTTCTTC.

The chain uses TRBV13 and TRBJ2-7, with 9 bases identical to TRBD2. V was clipped by 1 base and J by 4 bases; unmatched bases: 8. There are 16 residues in the CDR3. CDR1 and CDR2 from the germline V gene are PRHDT and FYEKMQ (reference sequence). CDR3 nucleotide sequence: TGTGCCAGCAGCTTAGAAGGGCGGGAGGGCCGTTACGAGCAGTACTTC. The encoded protein is CASSLEGREGRYEQYF.

The chain joins TRBV11-1 to TRBJ2-3, with D unresolved. V lost 5 bases and J 0 bases, leaving 6 bases between the germline ends. The CDR3 is 13 amino acids. The germline gives CDR1 SGHAT, CDR2 FQDESV (reference sequence). In DNA form, the CDR3 reads TGTGCCAGCAGCCCGTATAGCACAGATACGCAGTATTTT. Its translation: CASSPYSTDTQYF.

The chain carries TRBV19 and TRBJ2-1, with D possibly TRBD1 on 6 matching bases. Germline CDR1 LNHDA, CDR2 SQIVND (reference sequence). Trimming shortened V by 10 bases and J by 3 bases, and 13 bases separated the two germline ends. The CDR3 loop spans 13 amino acids. In DNA form, the CDR3 reads TGTGCCATTTCCCAGGGGTACTACAATGAGCAGTTCTTC. Encoded protein: CAISQGYYNEQFF.

The chain couples TRBV6-5 to TRBJ2-7; unclear D gene. V dropped 0 bases and J dropped 0 bases, with 9 bases sitting between them. Germline V lookup: CDR1 MNHEY, CDR2 SVGAGI. This CDR3 contains 15 residues. The CDR3 nucleotides read TGTGCCAGCAGTTACTCGGGAATTGCCTCCTACGAGCAGTACTTC. Its translation: CASSYSGIASYEQYF.

This clone was seen just once. The chain joins TRBV6-1 to TRBJ2-2; D is undetermined. The CDR3 spans 15 residues. CDR1 and CDR2 (germline): MNHNS, SASEGT. V lost 2 bases to trimming and J lost 3 bases, with 10 bases between them. The CDR3 region has the DNA TGTGCCAGCAGTGAATCCCTAGTCGACACCGGGGAGCTGTTTTTT. This sequence encodes CASSESLVDTGELFF.

As concerns this clone: Other DNA variants within this sample encode the same CDR3. V gene TRBV5-6 combines with J gene TRBJ1-1; no definite D call. CDR1 SGHDT and CDR2 YYEEEE come from the germline V gene. The CDR3 totals 14 residues. The V end was cut by 0 bases, the J end by 1 base, with 7 bases between. The CDR3 spells CASSLAGRNTEAFF. CDR3 nucleotides: TGTGCCAGCAGCTTGGCCGGGCGGAACACTGAAGCTTTCTTT.

The rearrangement uses TRBV5-6 and TRBJ2-2; D unresolved. V was trimmed by 2 bases and J by 1 base, leaving 6 bases between them. Germline assignment: CDR1 SGHDT and CDR2 YYEEEE. This CDR3 is 14 amino acids long. The CDR3, as DNA: TGTGCCAGCAGCTTACGCGGGAACACCGGGGAGCTGTTTTTT. This codes for CASSLRGNTGELFF.

V gene TRBV7-3 combines with J gene TRBJ1-2; 7 nucleotides align to TRBD1. The CDR3 has 13 amino acids. J lost 3 bases, V lost 3 bases, and 1 base had no gene match. Germline assignment: CDR1 SGHTA and CDR2 FQGTGA. The CDR3 sequence: CASSFGTDYGYTF. For the CDR3, the DNA is TGTGCCAGCAGCTTCGGGACAGACTATGGCTACACCTTC.

V and J are TRBV9 and TRBJ2-1; 8 bases are shared with TRBD2. The junction had 9 bases not matched to a gene; V was cut back by 4 bases and J by 6 bases. The CDR3 contains 15 residues. Per germline, CDR1 SGDLS and CDR2 YYNGEE. CDR3 sequence (DNA): TGTGCCAGCAGCATCTGGGGACTAGAATCCAATGAGCAGTTCTTC. This encodes CASSIWGLESNEQFF.

CDR3 coding DNA: TGTGCCAGCAGCCAAGGGGTTAGGACTTCGGGCCAAGTGGAGCAGTTCTTC. Residues: CASSQGVRTSGQVEQFF. This rearrangement joins TRBV4-2 to TRBJ2-1; possible D gene TRBD2, 5 bases. From germline, CDR1 is LGHNA and CDR2 YNFKEQ. This CDR3 has 17 residues. Trimming took off 1 base at V and 10 bases at J, with 23 bases between the two ends.

This chain connects TRBV28 to TRBJ1-2, with TRBD1 as a possible D gene (5 bases). The CDR3 is 14 amino acids. CDR1 MDHEN and CDR2 SYDVKM come from the germline V gene. The V end was cut by 3 bases, the J end by 12 bases, with 20 bases between. The CDR3 reads CASSFYQGPLVNTF. CDR3 in DNA: TGTGCCAGCAGTTTCTATCAGGGCCCTCTTGTAAACACCTTC.

In its sample, this clone was seen once. V and J are TRBV18 and TRBJ1-3; maybe TRBD1 (5 bases). V was trimmed by 6 bases and J by 11 bases, leaving 14 bases between them. This CDR3 comprises 12 residues. CDR1 KGHSH and CDR2 LQKENI come from the germline V gene. The CDR3, as DNA: TGTGCCAGCTCCCAGGGAGGTGATCCCATATATTTT. This encodes CASSQGGDPIYF. Supplemented by reference TRBV18 and TRBJ1-3, the full variable domain reads NAGVMQNPRHLVRRRGQEARLRCSPMKGHSHVYWYRQLPEEGLKFMVYLQKENIIDESGMPKERFSAEFPKEGPSILRIQQVVRGDSAAYFCASSQGGDPIYFGEGSWLTVV.

The chain couples TRBV6-1 to TRBJ1-2, with D perhaps TRBD1 (6 bases). The ends were cut back, 5 bases at V and 3 bases at J, with 16 bases in the middle. This CDR3 has 15 residues. Germline V gives CDR1 MNHNS, CDR2 SASEGT. In DNA form, the CDR3 reads TGTGCCAGCAGTACCCGGGACATAGATTACTATGGCTACACCTTC. The encoded protein is CASSTRDIDYYGYTF.

V and J are TRBV28 and TRBJ2-7; D possibly corresponds to TRBD1 (6 bases). Deletions cut 6 bases from V and 2 bases from J, with 11 bases between. Germline lookup yields CDR1 MDHEN and CDR2 SYDVKM. CDR3 size: 13 residues. The CDR3 protein is CASSSDSPYEQYF. CDR3 nucleotides: TGTGCCAGCAGCTCGGACAGCCCCTACGAGCAGTACTTC.

This clone appeared once. The rearrangement joins TRBV9 to TRBJ2-6; perhaps TRBD2 as D (6 bases). V was shortened by 0 bases and J by 0 bases, with 13 bases between the two germline ends. In germline, CDR1 is SGDLS, CDR2 YYNGEE. There are 18 residues in the CDR3. CDR3 coding DNA: TGTGCCAGCAGCGTAGCCCGCGGGACCTCCTCTGGGGCCAACGTCCTGACTTTC. Encoded protein: CASSVARGTSSGANVLTF.